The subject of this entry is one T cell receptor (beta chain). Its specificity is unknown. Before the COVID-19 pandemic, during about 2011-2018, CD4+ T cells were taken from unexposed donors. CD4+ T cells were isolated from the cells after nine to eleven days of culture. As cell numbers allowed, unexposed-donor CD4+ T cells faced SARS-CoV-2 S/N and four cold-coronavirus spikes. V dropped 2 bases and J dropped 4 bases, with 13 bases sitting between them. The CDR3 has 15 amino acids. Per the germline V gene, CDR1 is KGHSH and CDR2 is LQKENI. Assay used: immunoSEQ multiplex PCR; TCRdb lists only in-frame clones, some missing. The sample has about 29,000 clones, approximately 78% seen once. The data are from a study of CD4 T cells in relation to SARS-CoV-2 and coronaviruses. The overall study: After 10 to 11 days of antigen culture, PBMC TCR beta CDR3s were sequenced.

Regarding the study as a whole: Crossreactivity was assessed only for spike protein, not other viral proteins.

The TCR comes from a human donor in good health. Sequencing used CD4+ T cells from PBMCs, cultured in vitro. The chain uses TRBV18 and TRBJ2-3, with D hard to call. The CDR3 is CASSPNAASADTQYF. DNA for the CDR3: TGTGCCAGCTCACCAAACGCTGCGAGCGCAGATACGCAGTATTTT.